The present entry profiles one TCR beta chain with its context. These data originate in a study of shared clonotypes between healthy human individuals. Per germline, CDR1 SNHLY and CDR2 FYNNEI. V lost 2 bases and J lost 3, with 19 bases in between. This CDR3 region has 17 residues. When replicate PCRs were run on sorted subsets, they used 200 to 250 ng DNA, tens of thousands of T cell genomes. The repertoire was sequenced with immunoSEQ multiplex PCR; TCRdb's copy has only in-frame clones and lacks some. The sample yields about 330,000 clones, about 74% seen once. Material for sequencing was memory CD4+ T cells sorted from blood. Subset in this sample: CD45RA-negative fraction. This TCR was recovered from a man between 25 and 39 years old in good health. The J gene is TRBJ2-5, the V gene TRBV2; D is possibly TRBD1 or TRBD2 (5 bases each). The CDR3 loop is CASSEIRDAWGKETQYF. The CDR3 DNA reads TGTGCCAGCAGTGAAATCCGGGACGCCTGGGGAAAAGAGACCCAGTACTTC. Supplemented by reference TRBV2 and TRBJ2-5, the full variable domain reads EPEVTQTPSHQVTQMGQEVILRCVPISNHLYFYWYRQILGQKVEFLVSFYNNEISEKSEIFDDQFSVERPDGSNFTLKIRSTKLEDSAMYFCASSEIRDAWGKETQYFGPGTRLLVL.